This TCR beta chain was identified in a study of Ad26.COV2.S vaccination and SARS-CoV-2 variants. Across the study: Intramuscularly, Ad26.COV2.S was given either once or twice, 56 days apart. The study, taken as a whole, reports: The TCR breadth and depth analyses may have understated or missed part of the total T cell responses. Placebo recipients trailed vaccine recipients in spike-specific TCR breadth.

As for this clone: The antigen remains undetermined.

The germline CDR1 and CDR2 sequences are MNHEY and SVGAGI. The CDR3 is made up of 14 amino acids. Trimming removed 8 bases from V and 7 bases from J, with 17 bases in between. Treatment specified: around 19 received Ad26.COV2.S at low or high dose, single or two shots; 5 received placebo; per-sample allocation not given. The samples date from day 63 after the first vaccine or placebo injection. An Ad26 vector carrying the Wuhan-strain SARS-CoV-2 spike served as the vaccine. TCRdb keeps only in-frame clones here, not all; method: immunoSEQ multiplex PCR. Of 300,000 to 400,000 clones listed, around 89% are singletons.

The specimen comprised peripheral blood, sampled in a trial of Ad26.COV2.S vaccine versus placebo. The TCR originated in a person aged 18-65 years who received the Ad26.COV2.S COVID-19 vaccine or a placebo. The chain combines TRBV6-5 with TRBJ2-2; perhaps D is TRBD1 or TRBD2 (5 bases each). The DNA for the CDR3 is TGTGCCAGCGGACGAGGGAAGGGGCACGGGGAGCTGTTTTTT. It specifies CASGRGKGHGELFF.